This paragraph reports one T cell receptor beta chain. The sample belongs to a study of identical twins. The CDR3 contains 16 residues. Trimming cost V 6 bases and J 6 bases; bases outside gene matches: 10. In TCRdb, the 5' RACE reads were re-called with MiXCR into one record per CDR3 protein. The sample includes approximately 600,000 distinct CDR3 sequences, about 7% of them seen just once. These records were also assigned to another study, of yellow fever vaccine responses in identical twins.

The chain combines TRBV12-3 or TRBV12-4 with TRBJ2-2, with 10 positions matching TRBD2. The TCR originated in a young woman in good health. Sequenced sample: PBMCs. The DNA for the CDR3 is TGTGCCAGCAGCCTGGAGCGGGGGGGCCCAGCCGGGGAGCTGTTTTTT. Protein sequence: CASSLERGGPAGELFF.